This TCR beta chain was identified during a study of T cell changes during pregnancy in multiple sclerosis. Some clones are missing from TCRdb's copy, which holds only in-frame ones; the method was immunoSEQ multiplex PCR. This table has 40,000 to 60,000 clones, around 93% appearing once. Germline V gene data show CDR1 as SGHTA and CDR2 as FQGTGA. The CDR3 covers 13 residues. V was trimmed by 3 bases and J by 5 bases, leaving 7 bases between them. The receptor was isolated from a female donor with multiple sclerosis, enrolled in a pregnancy study. The chain joins TRBV7-3 to TRBJ2-2; the D gene is possibly TRBD1 (5 bases). The specimen comprised CD4+ T cells from peripheral blood mononuclear cells, sampled after pregnancy. The CDR3 region is CASSFPGTGELFF. CDR3 DNA sequence: TGTGCCAGCAGCTTCCCAGGGACCGGGGAGCTGTTTTTT.